Each of the 22 T cell receptor beta chains below was sequenced from the same sample in a study of blood T cell repertoires in COVID-19. Clones were sequenced by immunoSEQ multiplex PCR, and TCRdb holds only the in-frame ones, with some missing. The profile shows 300,000 or so clones, 75% to 90% of them singletons. The sample consisted of peripheral blood. The receptors come from a woman aged 35 to 49 with acute or convalescent COVID-19.

The chain is built from TRBV7-8 and TRBJ1-4; D is undetermined. CDR3 length: 17 amino acids. Germline V gives CDR1 SGHVS, CDR2 FQNEAQ. The germline V and J ends were trimmed by 0 bases and 6 bases, with 17 bases remaining between them. For the CDR3, the DNA is TGTGCCAGCAGCTTAGCGGCTCTTATTACCCAGGATGAAAAACTGTTTTTT. Amino acid sequence: CASSLAALITQDEKLFF. Variable domain in full (rest from reference TRBV7-8 and TRBJ1-4): GAGVSQSPRYKVAKRGQDVALRCDPISGHVSLFWYQQALGQGPEFLTYFQNEAQLDKSGLPSDRFFAERPEGSVSTLKIQRTQQEDSAVYLCASSLAALITQDEKLFFGSGTQLSVL.

This clone was seen only once. This sequence joins TRBV14 and TRBJ1-6; weak D call: TRBD1 (6 bases). CDR1 SGHDN and CDR2 FVKESK come from the germline V gene. The CDR3 spans 14 residues. V lost 6 bases to trimming and J lost 6 bases, with 12 bases between them. CDR3 nucleotides: TGTGCCAGCAGGCTACAGGGACCTAATTCACCCCTCCACTTT. It yields the protein CASRLQGPNSPLHF.

This sequence joins TRBV5-6 and TRBJ1-6; TRBD1 is a possible D gene (5 bases). V lost 4 bases and J lost 9, with 14 bases in between. From germline, CDR1 is SGHDT and CDR2 YYEEEE. CDR3 length equals 14 residues. The DNA for the CDR3 is TGTGCCAGCAGCACAAATCCAGGGATTTCACCCCTCCACTTT. This encodes CASSTNPGISPLHF.

This rearrangement joins TRBV6-5 to TRBJ1-1, with 7 bases fitting TRBD1. V was clipped by 6 bases and J by 4 bases; unmatched bases: 5. The CDR3 contains 13 residues. Germline CDR1 MNHEY, CDR2 SVGAGI. The CDR3 DNA reads TGTGCCAGCAGGACAGGGCGGGGCACTGAAGCTTTCTTT. Translated, it gives CASRTGRGTEAFF.

The gene calls are TRBV27 and TRBJ1-2; no clear D gene. Looked up from germline, CDR1 is MNHEY and CDR2 is SMNVEV (reference sequence). This CDR3 has 15 amino acids. With 2 bases removed from V and 7 bases from J, the gap between germline ends came to 17 bases. The CDR3 DNA follows: TGTGCCAGCAGTTTAGGTACTTCTTACGCTAGTGGCTACACCTTC. Its protein product is CASSLGTSYASGYTF.

Many counts were recorded for this clone. This rearrangement joins TRBV9 to TRBJ1-2; D gene unclear. Deletions cut 3 bases from V and 2 bases from J, with 11 bases between. This CDR3 comprises 14 residues. Germline assignment: CDR1 SGDLS and CDR2 YYNGEE. The DNA for the CDR3 is TGTGCCAGCAGCGAGGACTATCTCAACTATGGCTACACCTTC. It specifies CASSEDYLNYGYTF.

This chain uses TRBV25-1 with TRBJ1-1; D is possibly TRBD1 (6 bases). V lost 5 bases and J 3 bases, leaving 16 bases between the germline ends. CDR3 length: 15 residues. CDR1 is MGHDK, CDR2 SYGVNS, per germline. This chain's CDR3 is CASSPMDRGDTEAFF. CDR3 bases: TGTGCCAGCAGTCCAATGGACAGAGGGGACACTGAAGCTTTCTTT. The full variable domain, completed using reference TRBV25-1 and TRBJ1-1, is EADIYQTPRYLVIGTGKKITLECSQTMGHDKMYWYQQDPGMELHLIHYSYGVNSTEKGDLSSESTVSRIRTEHFPLTLESARPSHTSQYLCASSPMDRGDTEAFFGQGTRLTVV.

The chain recombines TRBV18 with TRBJ2-2; 7 nucleotides match TRBD2. J was trimmed by 5 bases and V by 0 bases; bases with no gene match: 6. Germline loops: CDR1 KGHSH, CDR2 LQKENI. CDR3 length: 16 amino acids. The chain's CDR3 is CASSPPSGEGTGELFF. Written as DNA, the CDR3 is TGTGCCAGCTCACCACCATCCGGGGAGGGAACCGGGGAGCTGTTTTTT.

This rearrangement joins TRBV2 to TRBJ2-4, with a weak D call TRBD2 (5 bases). The CDR3 totals 15 residues. The V and J ends lost 5 bases and 0 bases respectively, with 11 bases between them. CDR1 and CDR2 from the germline V gene are SNHLY and FYNNEI. The CDR3 protein is CASSLLELAKNIQYF. DNA of the CDR3: TGTGCCAGCAGTTTACTAGAACTAGCCAAAAACATTCAGTACTTC. Supplemented by reference TRBV2 and TRBJ2-4, the full variable domain reads EPEVTQTPSHQVTQMGQEVILRCVPISNHLYFYWYRQILGQKVEFLVSFYNNEISEKSEIFDDQFSVERPDGSNFTLKIRSTKLEDSAMYFCASSLLELAKNIQYFGAGTRLSVL.

In DNA form, the CDR3 reads TGTGCCAGCAGTGAGGGGGCGGCGAACACTGAAGCTTTCTTT. Residues: CASSEGAANTEAFF. This sequence joins TRBV2 and TRBJ1-1, with a tentative D call TRBD1 (6 bases). Germline CDR1 SNHLY, CDR2 FYNNEI. This CDR3 is built from 14 residues. V was cut by 3 bases and J by 1 base, with 9 bases left in between.

The chain has TRBV19 and TRBJ1-2; 10 bases map to TRBD1. CDR3 length equals 15 residues. CDR1 and CDR2 from the germline V gene are LNHDA and SQIVND (reference sequence). V lost 3 bases, J lost 7 bases, and 8 bases stayed unmatched. This CDR3 is CASSIRRQGAIGYTF. CDR3 bases: TGTGCCAGTAGTATCCGGCGACAGGGGGCGATTGGCTACACCTTC.

V usage is TRBV5-5 and J usage is TRBJ2-3, with 9 bases matching TRBD2. V shed 4 bases, J shed 5 bases, and the junction held 11 bases outside the gene matches. Germline CDR1 and CDR2: SGHKS and YYEKEE (reference sequence). The CDR3 covers 16 residues. The CDR3: CASSHLGGGALDTQYF. The CDR3 nucleotides are TGTGCCAGCAGCCATTTAGGCGGGGGGGCCTTAGATACGCAGTATTTT.

DNA of the CDR3: TGTGCCAGCAGCCTAGGTCCATTCAGGGGCGTCATCAATGGCTACACCTTC. It encodes CASSLGPFRGVINGYTF. The chain carries TRBV7-2 and TRBJ1-2, with TRBD1 as a possible D gene (6 bases). V lost 5 bases, J lost 6 bases, and 25 bases lay in between. This CDR3 is built from 17 residues. CDR1 is SGHTA and CDR2 is FQGNSA in the germline V gene.

This chain uses TRBV2 with TRBJ2-7, with 14 positions matching TRBD2. Germline CDR1 is SNHLY and CDR2 is FYNNEI. CDR3 size: 14 residues. Trimming cost V 7 bases and J 7 bases; bases outside gene matches: 6. CDR3 in DNA: TGTGCCAGCATTAGACTAGCGGGGGGGCCTGAGCAGTACGTC. Its protein product is CASIRLAGGPEQYV.

This clone occurred once. The rearrangement joins TRBV4-1 to TRBJ1-5, with 7 nucleotides matching TRBD1. This CDR3 contains 15 residues. Per the germline V gene, CDR1 is MGHRA and CDR2 is YSYEKL. Trimming took 4 bases from V and 5 from J; bases not matched to a gene: 8. This CDR3 is CASSPGGMGYQPQHF. CDR3 nucleotides: TGCGCCAGCAGCCCAGGGGGGATGGGATATCAGCCCCAGCATTTT.

In the case of this clone: Within the sample, other DNA sequences also encode this same CDR3. This chain connects TRBV2 to TRBJ2-7, with D possibly TRBD1 on 5 matching bases. Trimming cost V 2 bases and J 4 bases, with 6 bases left between them. The CDR3 runs to 12 residues. The germline V gene encodes CDR1 SNHLY and CDR2 FYNNEI. The CDR3 nucleotides are TGTGCCAGCAGTGAAAGGGGATACGAGCAGTACGTC. Its translation: CASSERGYEQYV.

This clone was found a few times. The CDR3 reads CASSRYEGGNEKLFF. In DNA form, the CDR3 reads TGTGCCAGCAGCCGATATGAAGGGGGAAATGAAAAACTGTTTTTT. The V call is TRBV11-1, the J call TRBJ1-4; D is possibly TRBD1 (6 bases). Germline V gives CDR1 SGHAT, CDR2 FQDESV (reference sequence). V gave up 5 bases and J gave up 5 bases, with 15 bases separating them. This CDR3 contains 15 residues.

Turning to this clone: One end of the junction is discordant with germline, which a read error may explain. The rearrangement joins TRBV12-3 or TRBV12-4 to TRBJ1-4; the D gene is possibly TRBD1 (6 bases). The CDR3 is made up of 11 amino acids. For the CDR3, the DNA is TGTGCCAGCAGTTTAAGAGGACAGACTCGTTTT. Protein sequence: CASSLRGQTRF.

V is TRBV5-1 and J is TRBJ2-5; D possibly corresponds to TRBD1 (6 bases). Deletions cut 4 bases from V and 5 bases from J, with 9 bases between. This CDR3 comprises 12 residues. Germline V CDR1 and CDR2: SGHRS, YFSETQ. CDR3 in amino acids: CASSTGYETQYF. The DNA for the CDR3 is TGCGCCAGCAGCACAGGGTACGAGACCCAGTACTTC.

This rearrangement joins TRBV6-5 to TRBJ1-1; D gene ambiguous. Trimming took 2 bases from V and 7 from J, leaving 8 bases between them. Germline lookup yields CDR1 MNHEY and CDR2 SVGAGI. The CDR3 extends over 12 amino acids. In nucleotides, the CDR3 is TGTGCCAGCAGTTACGTGGGCAGTGAAGCTTTCTTT. The encoded protein is CASSYVGSEAFF.

The chain joins TRBV5-1 to TRBJ1-2; D is uncertain. This CDR3 comprises 11 residues. The V gene's germline CDR1 is SGHRS and CDR2 YFSETQ. V was cut by 0 bases and J by 10 bases, with 7 bases left in between. CDR3 in amino acids: CASSLGSVYTF. As DNA, the CDR3 is TGCGCCAGCAGCTTGGGGTCAGTCTACACCTTC.

J is TRBJ1-3 and V is TRBV2; 8 bases are a match to TRBD1. Per germline, CDR1 SNHLY and CDR2 FYNNEI. This CDR3 comprises 17 residues. Trimming at V came to 2 bases and at J to 0 bases, leaving 6 bases not matched to a gene. The CDR3 sequence: CASSERTGWGSGNTIYF. CDR3 DNA: TGTGCCAGCAGTGAAAGGACAGGGTGGGGCTCTGGAAACACCATATATTTT. Full variable domain (remainder filled in from reference TRBV2 and TRBJ1-3): EPEVTQTPSHQVTQMGQEVILRCVPISNHLYFYWYRQILGQKVEFLVSFYNNEISEKSEIFDDQFSVERPDGSNFTLKIRSTKLEDSAMYFCASSERTGWGSGNTIYFGEGSWLTVV.